This passage covers 26 T cell receptor beta chains from one sample sequenced in a study of shared clonotypes between healthy human individuals. TCRdb's copy holds only in-frame clones and misses some; the assay was immunoSEQ multiplex PCR. Of under 850,000 clones in the sample, over 90% are singletons; the top ten hold less than 25%. Naive CD8 populations comprised CD45RO-negative cells positively selected for CCR7, excluding terminally differentiated effector memory CD45RA+ cells. Sequenced input: naive CD8+ T cells sorted from blood. These receptor sequences come from a man aged 25-45 years in good health.

This chain connects TRBV4-1 to TRBJ2-1; D might be TRBD1 (5 bases). Germline lookup yields CDR1 MGHRA and CDR2 YSYEKL. The CDR3 runs to 14 residues. Trimming stripped 0 bases from V and 6 bases from J, with 9 bases between. CDR3 DNA sequence: TGCGCCAGCAGCCAAGAGATGACAGTCAATGAGCAGTTCTTC. Translated, it gives CASSQEMTVNEQFF.

This clone was picked up one time. The chain uses TRBV9 and TRBJ2-1; D is ambiguous. Germline CDR1 reads SGDLS; CDR2 reads YYNGEE. The CDR3 is 13 residues long. V was pared by 1 base and J by 7 bases, with 9 bases between. CDR3 protein: CASSVLTSNEQFF. The DNA for the CDR3 is TGTGCCAGCAGCGTACTGACCAGTAATGAGCAGTTCTTC.

As regards this clone: At one boundary the junction diverges from the germline segment, which might be a read error. V gene TRBV5-1 combines with J gene TRBJ2-1; the match to TRBD2 covers 9 bases. CDR3 length equals 15 residues. Germline-derived CDR1 and CDR2 are SGHRS and YFSETQ. The CDR3 DNA follows: TGCGCCAGCAGCTTTGGGACTAGCCCCATCAATGAGCAGCTCTTC. Its protein product is CASSFGTSPINEQLF.

This chain connects TRBV10-1 to TRBJ1-5, with TRBD1 matching 7 bases. This CDR3 is built from 18 residues. Trimming cost V 7 bases and J 9 bases; bases outside gene matches: 24. Germline CDR1 WNHNN, CDR2 SYGVQD (reference sequence). For the CDR3, the DNA is TGCGCCAGCATTTGGGCGAGGGGGCCCGAGGGGGTATACGGGCCCCAGCATTTT. It encodes CASIWARGPEGVYGPQHF.

In regard to this clone: This same CDR3 is encoded by further DNA sequences in the sample. The chain carries TRBV28 and TRBJ2-7; no firm D call. Trimming removed 2 bases from V and 3 bases from J, with 5 bases in between. This CDR3 spans 12 amino acids. Germline CDR1 reads MDHEN; CDR2 reads SYDVKM. The CDR3 is CASSLRHYEQYF. CDR3 in DNA: TGTGCCAGCAGTTTACGGCACTACGAGCAGTACTTC.

The chain employs TRBV27 and TRBJ2-2; D ambiguous. The CDR3 runs 17 residues. The ends were cut back, 3 bases at V and 3 bases at J, with 17 bases in the middle. Germline loops: CDR1 MNHEY, CDR2 SMNVEV (reference sequence). CDR3 coding DNA: TGTGCCAGCAGTTTCCAGGAGTCGGGCCTAGACACCGGGGAGCTGTTTTTT. Its protein product is CASSFQESGLDTGELFF.

V gene TRBV10-3 combines with J gene TRBJ1-1, with D unclear. The CDR3 is 14 amino acids. The germline gives CDR1 ENHRY, CDR2 SYGVKD. The V gene lost 2 bases and the J gene lost 0 bases, with 7 bases spanning the gap. The CDR3 DNA reads TGTGCCATCAGTGAGCGAAGTTTGAACACTGAAGCTTTCTTT. The encoded protein is CAISERSLNTEAFF.

V and J are TRBV7-9 and TRBJ2-7; possible D gene TRBD2, 6 bases. The CDR3 length is 16 residues. The germline V and J ends were trimmed by 1 base and 2 bases, with 15 bases remaining between them. Germline V gene sequence: CDR1 SEHNR, CDR2 FQNEAQ (reference sequence). The CDR3 sequence is CASSLVSRGGTYEQYF. CDR3 coding DNA: TGTGCCAGCAGCTTAGTCTCTCGGGGCGGGACCTACGAGCAGTACTTC.

This clone occurred once. The chain has TRBV29-1 and TRBJ2-3; the D is unclear. CDR3 size: 11 residues. Trimming took off 4 bases at V and 15 bases at J, with 17 bases between the two ends. Germline V CDR1 and CDR2: SQVTM, ANQGSEA. The CDR3 region has the DNA TGCAGCGTTGGAAGTTCGGGTCCGCTTTATTTT. Its protein product is CSVGSSGPLYF.

The V gene is TRBV6-4, the J gene TRBJ2-5; D gene uncertain. V lost 10 bases and J lost 2, with 17 bases in between. The CDR3 is 14 amino acids. Germline V gene lookup returns CDR1 MRHNA and CDR2 SNTAGT. The chain's CDR3 is CATGFGRSQETQYF. Written as DNA, the CDR3 is TGTGCCACCGGTTTTGGGCGGAGTCAAGAGACCCAGTACTTC.

This rearrangement joins TRBV7-9 to TRBJ1-5, with D hard to call. With 3 bases removed from V and 1 base from J, the gap between germline ends came to 13 bases. This CDR3 contains 16 residues. Germline lookup yields CDR1 SEHNR and CDR2 FQNEAQ (reference sequence). The CDR3 coding sequence is TGTGCCAGCAGCTTTGGTCTTGGCCTAAGCAATCAGCCCCAGCATTTT. This gives the protein CASSFGLGLSNQPQHF. The full variable domain, completed using reference TRBV7-9 and TRBJ1-5, is DTGVSQNPRHKITKRGQNVTFRCDPISEHNRLYWYRQTLGQGPEFLTYFQNEAQLEKSRLLSDRFSAERPKGSFSTLEIQRTEQGDSAMYLCASSFGLGLSNQPQHFGDGTRLSIL.

The chain recombines TRBV7-9 with TRBJ2-2, with 8 bases matching TRBD2. The ends lost 1 base at V and 6 bases at J; junction bases unmatched: 7. This CDR3 contains 16 residues. Germline lookup yields CDR1 SEHNR and CDR2 FQNEAQ (reference sequence). CDR3 residues: CASSLGSAGGSGELFF. DNA of the CDR3: TGTGCCAGCAGCTTAGGTTCCGCGGGAGGATCCGGGGAGCTGTTTTTT.

The chain employs TRBV5-1 and TRBJ2-3, with D tentatively TRBD2 (6 bases). V was pared by 1 base and J by 2 bases, with 14 bases between. This CDR3 has 16 residues. The germline V gene encodes CDR1 SGHRS and CDR2 YFSETQ. DNA for the CDR3: TGCGCCAGCAGCTTGCCCGAGACTAGAGCCACAGATACGCAGTATTTT. Protein product: CASSLPETRATDTQYF.

The chain's CDR3 is CASTAPDGNTEAFF. The CDR3 nucleotides are TGTGCCAGCACCGCCCCAGACGGGAACACTGAAGCTTTCTTT. The chain links TRBV2 to TRBJ1-1; D gene ambiguous. CDR1 is SNHLY and CDR2 is FYNNEI in the germline V gene. Trimming pared 7 bases from V and 1 base from J, leaving 13 bases between. The CDR3 is made up of 14 amino acids.

This clone has just a few counts. The rearrangement joins TRBV9 to TRBJ1-2; perhaps TRBD1 as D (5 bases). The germline V gene has CDR1 SGDLS and CDR2 YYNGEE. CDR3 size: 12 residues. Trimming removed 7 bases from V and 5 bases from J, with 12 bases in between. Here the CDR3 DNA reads TGTGCCAGCTATGCAGGGAGGTATGGCTACACCTTC. Protein sequence: CASYAGRYGYTF. The variable domain in full, with the rest retrieved from reference TRBV9 and TRBJ1-2, is DSGVTQTPKHLITATGQRVTLRCSPRSGDLSVYWYQQSLDQGLQFLIQYYNGEERAKGNILERFSAQQFPDLHSELNLSSLELGDSALYFCASYAGRYGYTFGSGTRLTVV.

This clone appeared once. The J gene is TRBJ2-3, the V gene TRBV9; D ambiguous. Germline assignment: CDR1 SGDLS and CDR2 YYNGEE. V shed 4 bases and J shed 0 bases, with 12 bases lying between them. This CDR3 is built from 15 residues. The CDR3 DNA reads TGTGCCAGCAGCAGTGTACCTCCTAGCACAGATACGCAGTATTTT. Translating gives CASSSVPPSTDTQYF.

The genes are TRBV11-2 and TRBJ2-3; D unresolved. Germline CDR1 and CDR2: SGHAT and FQNNGV. CDR3 length: 16 amino acids. Trimming removed 5 bases from V and 5 bases from J, with 20 bases in between. The CDR3 bases are TGTGCCAGCAGCCGGTGGCCCCAGGAGTCACGAGATACGCAGTATTTT. Its translation is CASSRWPQESRDTQYF.

This sequence joins TRBV7-2 and TRBJ2-1; D unclear. The CDR3 contains 12 residues. Between the trimmed V and J ends, which lost 5 bases and 10 bases, there was a span of 12 bases. Germline V CDR1 and CDR2: SGHTA, FQGNSA. This CDR3 reads CASSRVIDEQFF. The CDR3 DNA reads as TGTGCCAGCAGCCGTGTCATCGACGAGCAGTTCTTC.

On this clone itself: Different DNA sequences within this sample yield the same CDR3. V and J are TRBV15 and TRBJ1-3, with D hard to call. Trimming removed 0 bases from V and 4 bases from J, with 10 bases in between. From germline, CDR1 is LNHNV and CDR2 YYDKDF (reference sequence). This CDR3 is built from 15 residues. The CDR3 is CATSRDRSSGNTIYF. CDR3 DNA sequence: TGTGCCACCAGCAGAGACAGATCCTCAGGAAACACCATATATTTT.

The genes are TRBV2 and TRBJ2-5; 9 bases fit TRBD2. The V segment lost 0 bases and the J segment 4 bases; nucleotides outside the gene matches: 12. Germline V gene data show CDR1 as SNHLY and CDR2 as FYNNEI. CDR3 length equals 18 residues. The CDR3 loop is CASSEALRAGGWRETQYF. DNA of the CDR3: TGTGCCAGCAGTGAAGCGCTTCGGGCGGGAGGGTGGAGAGAGACCCAGTACTTC.

This chain joins TRBV4-1 and TRBJ2-7; D remains unclear. The CDR3 extends over 15 amino acids. Trimming left V 1 base short and J 3 bases short, with 13 bases between. CDR1 and CDR2 (germline): MGHRA, YSYEKL. The CDR3 region is CASSQVYGRYYEQYF. CDR3 sequence (DNA): TGCGCCAGCAGCCAAGTTTACGGCCGATACTACGAGCAGTACTTC.

This chain joins TRBV5-1 and TRBJ2-7, with TRBD1 matching over 7 bases. V lost 2 bases to trimming and J lost 2 bases; unmatched junction nucleotides: 4. The CDR3 runs 14 residues. Germline V CDR1 and CDR2: SGHRS, YFSETQ. The CDR3 sequence is CASSFGTDPYEQYF. The CDR3 DNA follows: TGCGCCAGCAGCTTCGGGACAGATCCCTACGAGCAGTACTTC.

The chain couples TRBV21-1 to TRBJ2-7; the table's D call, TRBD1, has no DNA check behind it. TRBV21-1 is a documented pseudogene. The CDR3 extends over 16 amino acids. The CDR3: CASSKAGQGLTYEQYF. The CDR3 region has the DNA TGTGCCAGCAGCAAAGCAGGCCAGGGGTTAACCTACGAGCAGTACTTC.

The rearrangement joins TRBV29-1 to TRBJ2-1, with 12 bases identical to TRBD2. Trimming removed 5 bases from V and 9 bases from J; junction bases left unmatched: 11. This CDR3 has 15 residues. The V gene's germline CDR1 is SQVTM and CDR2 ANQGSEA. Here the CDR3 reads CSVSTSGSGGVEQFF. CDR3 nucleotide sequence: TGCAGCGTTTCGACTAGCGGGAGTGGGGGGGTTGAGCAGTTCTTC.

The rearrangement joins TRBV15 to TRBJ2-1; 7 nucleotides match TRBD2. Germline values: CDR1 LNHNV, CDR2 YYDKDF (reference sequence). J was trimmed by 6 bases and V by 4 bases; bases with no gene match: 9. The CDR3 covers 15 residues. CDR3: CATSKRTRISNEQFF. The CDR3 bases are TGTGCCACCAGCAAGCGGACTAGGATTAGCAATGAGCAGTTCTTC.

The chain carries TRBV9 and TRBJ2-5; TRBD2 might be the D (5 bases). TRBJ2-7 explains the end of the DNA better; the J call may be wrong. CDR1 is SGDLS and CDR2 is YYNGEE in the germline V gene. This CDR3 is built from 13 residues. As DNA, the CDR3 is TGTGCCAGCAGCGTAGGAGGGTTGTACGAGCAGTACTTC. Its protein product is CASSVGGLYEQYF.